The sequence of this TCR beta chain was determined in a study of T cells in women clearing cervical HPV infection. Study as a whole: Controls were women whose single incident HPV16 infection cleared within 12 months without precancer or cancer. Findings and limits, study-wide: Controls had more TRBV6-7 (around 0.15%) than cases (about 0.11%). It is unknown whether associations predate infection; no effector/memory or HPV-specific sorting.

A note on this clone: Its antigen is still unknown. The observed sequence ends 3 residues before the CDR3 terminus, with the missing tail filled in from the germline J gene.

CDR1 DFQATT and CDR2 SNEGSKA come from the germline V gene (reference sequence). V lost 3 bases, J lost 8 bases, and 8 bases stayed unmatched. The CDR3 spans 14 residues. Sequenced by immunoSEQ multiplex PCR; TCRdb stores in-frame clones only, minus some. The table for this sample gives some 40,000 clones. The sequenced sample was blood buffy coat. The chain has TRBV20-1 and TRBJ2-1, with TRBD2 matching over 9 bases. The source is a woman aged 18 to 75 with a cervical HPV16 infection that either progressed to CIN3+ or cleared (not recorded which). CDR3 bases read: TGCAGTGCTAGCCGCCTAGCGGGGTTCGATGAG. Its protein product is CSASRLAGFDE. The full CDR3 protein reads CSASRLAGFDEQFF.